This TCR beta chain was sequenced during a study of cytomegalovirus exposure and HLA in healthy donors. Study context: From some 180 million T cells, an earlier analysis saw some 120 million unique TCR beta sequences. Genotyping of roughly 400 donors showed that roughly 83% belonged to the Caucasian-associated ancestry cluster. Whole-study results and caveats: Despite most TCR sequences being rare, some public TCRs occurred in many donors.

Remarks on this clone: Its target is unknown.

With V trimmed by 8 bases and J by 4 bases, 8 bases remained unmatched. In germline, CDR1 is MDHEN, CDR2 SYDVKM. The CDR3 length is 14 residues. The PCR had 60 Vbeta and 13 Jbeta primers. Libraries were prepared by immunoSEQ multiplex PCR; TCRdb keeps only in-frame clonotypes and omits some of them. The sample holds about 190,000 clones; roughly four fifths are singletons and the top ten take 2.5% to 4%. Donors showed nominal health when sampled, although they likely had unrecorded immune exposures. This TCR derives from a woman aged 30 to 39 in good health and CMV-seropositive. Sequenced: PBMCs. This chain joins TRBV28 and TRBJ1-2, with 9 positions matching TRBD1. The CDR3 loop is CASDLTGGGYGYTF. CDR3 DNA sequence: TGTGCCAGCGACCTCACAGGGGGCGGCTATGGCTACACCTTC.